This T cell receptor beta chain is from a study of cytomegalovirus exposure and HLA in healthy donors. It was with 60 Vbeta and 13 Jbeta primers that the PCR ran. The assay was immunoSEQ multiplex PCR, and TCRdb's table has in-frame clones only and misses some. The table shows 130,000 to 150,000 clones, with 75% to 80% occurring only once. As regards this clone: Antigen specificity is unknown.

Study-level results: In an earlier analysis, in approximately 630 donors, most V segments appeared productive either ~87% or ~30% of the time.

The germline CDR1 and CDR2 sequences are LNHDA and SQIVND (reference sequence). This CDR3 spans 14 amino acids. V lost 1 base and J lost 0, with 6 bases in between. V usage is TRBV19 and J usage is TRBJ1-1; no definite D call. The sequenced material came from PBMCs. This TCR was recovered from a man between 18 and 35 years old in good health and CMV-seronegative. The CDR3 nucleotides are TGTGCCAGTAGTATAGCAGCGGTGAACACTGAAGCTTTCTTT. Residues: CASSIAAVNTEAFF.